The T cell receptor (beta chain) described here comes from a study of T cell responses to AZD1222 COVID-19 vaccine. The study's findings and limits: Only five or six AZD1222 recipients were seropositive at baseline. In a largely white British group with more females than males, clonal diversity was possibly underestimated. Repertoires were obtained only post-peak T cell response. Along spike, vaccine-associated CD4 TCRs were found throughout, with dominance at 160-218 and 743-854.

V was clipped by 6 bases and J by 5 bases; unmatched bases: 5. Per germline, CDR1 MNHEY and CDR2 SVGAGI. CDR3 length: 13 amino acids. Profiling relied on immunoSEQ multiplex PCR, and the TCRdb table lists in-frame clones only, not all of them. The data contain some 100,000 clones, about 88% of them singletons. As for this clone: What it binds is unknown.

The chain combines TRBV6-5 with TRBJ2-5; 8 nucleotides align to TRBD1. The source material was peripheral blood, sampled on day 0 of AZD1222 vaccination. This receptor was identified in an adult in good health. The CDR3 reads CASRSGGWETQYF. The DNA of the CDR3 is TGTGCCAGCAGATCAGGGGGCTGGGAGACCCAGTACTTC.